This paragraph covers one T cell receptor beta chain sequence. Its antigen is not known. The sample is drawn from a study of cytomegalovirus exposure and HLA in healthy donors. Whole-study context: Some 85 million unique TCRs, all from HLA-typed donors, were included in an early release of the data.

Study observations and caveats: Relative to equally common others, HLA-associated TCR beta chains showed greater clonal expansion in a later analysis. The study recorded over 150 TCR beta chains that were cytomegalovirus-associated. TCR beta V- and J-gene trimming was later associated with a missense DCLRE1C variant.

The study ran its PCR with 60 Vbeta and 13 Jbeta primers. The table came from immunoSEQ multiplex PCR; TCRdb's copy has only in-frame clones and leaves some out. The sample includes some 180,000 clones, about four fifths of them seen just once. The sequencing input was PBMCs. This TCR derives from a woman aged 25 to 45 in good health and CMV-seronegative.

This CDR3 reads CAWSGQGRQPQHF. The CDR3, as DNA: TGTGCCTGGAGTGGACAGGGTAGGCAGCCCCAGCATTTT. The V gene is TRBV30, the J gene TRBJ1-5, with TRBD1 matching over 7 bases. The germline V gene has CDR1 GTSNPN and CDR2 SVGIG (reference sequence). The V and J ends lost 1 base and 7 bases, in that order; junction bases with no gene match: 4. This CDR3 comprises 13 residues.